Reported below is one T cell receptor beta chain. Clones were sequenced by immunoSEQ multiplex PCR, and TCRdb holds only the in-frame ones, with some missing. The sample has under 25,000 clones; 83% are singletons. The data were obtained in a study of OX40 agonist ivuxolimab in advanced cancers. There are 15 residues in the CDR3. Germline V gene lookup returns CDR1 SNHLY and CDR2 FYNNEI. Trimming removed 2 bases at V and 9 bases at J, with 19 bases between. This sequence joins TRBV2 and TRBJ1-2, with D possibly TRBD1 on 6 matching bases. The receptor's source is an adult with an advanced solid tumor such as melanoma, head and neck, liver or kidney cancer. Sequenced here: CD4+ or CD8+ T cells sorted from blood, sampled in a trial of the OX40 agonist ivuxolimab. CDR3 loop: CASSERDMTAMSYTF. The CDR3 coding sequence is TGTGCCAGCAGTGAACGGGACATGACCGCTATGAGCTACACCTTC.